A single T cell receptor beta chain is shown here with its context. Before being chosen for sequencing, patients had shown CD8+CD57+ cell expansion by flow cytometry. No therapy had been given to the patients at the time of blood sampling. Profiling that covered TCR beta VDJ and CDR3 relied on genomic DNA as its template. TCRdb re-called the reads through MiXCR, storing one row per CDR3 protein. The table shows under 350,000 distinct CDR3 sequences, with around three fifths occurring only once. The data derive from a study of CD8+CD57+ T cells in acquired aplastic anemia. Study at large: Each DNA sample taken from sorted CD4+ and CD8+ cells came to about 3 ug on average.

Germline-derived CDR1 and CDR2 are SEHNR and FQNEAQ (reference sequence). V was shortened by 4 bases and J by 2 bases, with 14 bases between the two germline ends. CDR3 size: 15 residues. This chain uses TRBV7-9 with TRBJ2-5; D is undetermined. The clonotype originates from a human donor with aplastic anemia. The sample was sorted CD4+, CD8+, or CD8+CD57+ T cells (not recorded which) from PBMCs. The CDR3 sequence: CASSSLLVQQETQYF. The CDR3 DNA reads TGTGCCAGCAGCTCCCTACTGGTTCAACAAGAGACCCAGTACTTC.